This T cell receptor (beta chain) appears in the sequencing data of a study of control samples from healthy donors and cancer patients. V lost 5 bases and J 1 base, leaving 14 bases between the germline ends. The CDR3 is 15 residues long. Germline loops: CDR1 SGHVS, CDR2 FQNEAQ. TCRdb keeps only in-frame clones here, not all; method: immunoSEQ multiplex PCR. The table records around 90,000 clones, roughly nine tenths of them present only once. This sequence originates from a man aged 25-40 years in good health. The sample taken for sequencing was blood. The chain uses TRBV7-8 and TRBJ1-1; D remains unclear. CDR3 sequence reads: CASSPPSRRNTEAFF. The CDR3 region has the DNA TGTGCCAGCAGCCCCCCCTCACGGAGGAACACTGAAGCTTTCTTT.